This T cell receptor beta chain derives from a study of T cells in Graves' hyperthyroidism and ophthalmopathy. This CDR3 contains 16 residues. Germline V gene data show CDR1 as SEHNR and CDR2 as FQNEAQ (reference sequence). Deletions cut 5 bases from V and 0 bases from J, with 17 bases between. Amplification of TCR beta CDR3 regions was performed using RNA transcripts as template. First-round RT-PCR of the TCR CDR3 relied on the HTBI primer set. TCRdb used MiXCR to reprocess the multiplex PCR reads, holding one entry per CDR3 protein. In the table there are 500,000 to 700,000 distinct CDR3 sequences, about a sixth of which are singletons. This sample holds PBMCs from about 9.3 ml fresh peripheral blood.

The rearrangement links TRBV7-9 to TRBJ2-7, with D unclear. Material for sequencing was blood. The source of this sequence is a woman under 30 with Graves' hyperthyroidism. CDR3 region: CASSPLGDYSSYEQYF. The CDR3 DNA sequence: TGTGCCAGCAGCCCTCTTGGGGATTATAGCTCCTACGAGCAGTACTTC.